The 32 T cell receptor beta chains in this list originate from one sample, sequenced in a study of blood T cell repertoires in COVID-19. This table comes from immunoSEQ multiplex PCR, and its TCRdb copy is limited to in-frame clones, with some not included. In the table there are about 430,000 clones, around nine tenths of which are singletons. The sequencing input was PBMCs or T cells enriched from blood (not recorded which). These receptors were taken from a woman younger than 35 who had been exposed to COVID-19.

This clone showed up just a few times. The V gene is TRBV6-5, the J gene TRBJ2-7, with TRBD1 identical over 10 bases. This CDR3 comprises 14 residues. J gave up 3 bases and V 6 bases, and 5 bases lay outside the gene matches. Germline V lookup: CDR1 MNHEY, CDR2 SVGAGI. The DNA for the CDR3 is TGTGCCAGCAGCAAGGACAGGGGGGACTACGAGCAGTACTTC. This codes for CASSKDRGDYEQYF.

The V call is TRBV7-8, the J call TRBJ2-3, with TRBD2 matching over 8 bases. With 1 base clipped from V and 2 bases from J, the junction kept 5 bases outside the gene matches. Germline V lookup: CDR1 SGHVS, CDR2 FQNEAQ. The CDR3 has 16 residues. This CDR3 is CASSLVTSGPTDTQYF. Written as DNA, the CDR3 is TGTGCCAGCAGCTTAGTAACTAGCGGACCCACAGATACGCAGTATTTT. The entire variable domain, with the rest obtained from reference TRBV7-8 and TRBJ2-3, is as follows: GAGVSQSPRYKVAKRGQDVALRCDPISGHVSLFWYQQALGQGPEFLTYFQNEAQLDKSGLPSDRFFAERPEGSVSTLKIQRTQQEDSAVYLCASSLVTSGPTDTQYFGPGTRLTVL.

The genes are TRBV29-1 and TRBJ2-7; no firm D call. The V end was cut by 3 bases, the J end by 3 bases, with 9 bases between. CDR3 length equals 12 residues. The germline gives CDR1 SQVTM, CDR2 ANQGSEA. The CDR3 nucleotides are TGCAGCGTTGACGGTGTTGGCTACGAGCAGTACTTC. Translation: CSVDGVGYEQYF.

The chain employs TRBV11-3 and TRBJ1-3, with TRBD1 as a possible D gene (5 bases). From germline, CDR1 is SGHNT and CDR2 YENEEA. This CDR3 comprises 13 residues. The V end was cut by 5 bases, the J end by 0 bases, with 5 bases between. In DNA, the CDR3 is TGTGCCAGCAGCACAGGCTCTGGAAACACCATATATTTT. Translation gives CASSTGSGNTIYF.

The chain recombines TRBV3-1 (or the pseudogene TRBV3-2) with TRBJ2-1, with 7 bases aligning to TRBD1. CDR1 and CDR2 (germline): LGHDT, YNNKEL (reference sequence). The ends lost 4 bases at V and 7 bases at J; junction bases unmatched: 10. CDR3 size: 15 residues. CDR3 protein: CASSPTGDLRNEQFF. The CDR3 coding sequence is TGTGCCAGCAGCCCAACAGGGGATTTGCGGAATGAGCAGTTCTTC.

The chain joins TRBV4-1 to TRBJ2-5; unclear D gene. V was shortened by 0 bases and J by 1 base, with 6 bases between the two germline ends. The CDR3 has 14 amino acids. Looked up from germline, CDR1 is MGHRA and CDR2 is YSYEKL. CDR3 amino acids: CASSQEHSQETQYF. DNA of the CDR3: TGCGCCAGCAGCCAAGAGCACAGCCAAGAGACCCAGTACTTC.

The chain recombines TRBV27 with TRBJ2-7, with D unresolved. The CDR3 extends over 14 amino acids. Germline loops: CDR1 MNHEY, CDR2 SMNVEV (reference sequence). V lost 0 bases to trimming and J lost 6 bases, with 12 bases between them. CDR3 sequence reads: CASSLSINSGEQYF. CDR3 sequence (DNA): TGTGCCAGCAGTTTATCGATAAATTCGGGCGAGCAGTACTTC.

The chain links TRBV13 to TRBJ2-5; 12 bases fit TRBD2. The CDR3 covers 16 residues. Germline V lookup: CDR1 PRHDT, CDR2 FYEKMQ (reference sequence). V shed 5 bases and J 2 bases; nucleotides not matched to a gene: 6. The CDR3 reads CASSARLAGVQETQYF. The CDR3 nucleotides are TGTGCCAGCAGCGCCAGACTAGCGGGGGTACAAGAGACCCAGTACTTC. Full variable domain (missing parts from reference TRBV13 and TRBJ2-5): AAGVIQSPRHLIKEKRETATLKCYPIPRHDTVYWYQQGPGQDPQFLISFYEKMQSDKGSIPDRFSAQQFSDYHSELNMSSLELGDSALYFCASSARLAGVQETQYFGPGTRLLVL.

The V gene is TRBV6-4, the J gene TRBJ2-1; 11 nucleotides align to TRBD2. The trim removed 6 bases at V and 0 bases at J, leaving 10 bases unmatched. Looked up from germline, CDR1 is MRHNA and CDR2 is SNTAGT. The CDR3 runs to 18 residues. The CDR3 reads CASSPLAGGPSSYNEQFF. The CDR3 DNA is TGTGCCAGCAGCCCCCTAGCGGGGGGTCCCAGCTCCTACAATGAGCAGTTCTTC.

This clone appeared once. The chain couples TRBV6-2 or TRBV6-3 to TRBJ2-7, with D tentatively TRBD1 (5 bases). The V gene lost 2 bases and the J gene lost 5 bases, with 7 bases spanning the gap. The V gene's germline CDR1 is MNHEY and CDR2 SVGEGT. The CDR3 covers 12 residues. The CDR3 loop reads CASSYPGNEQYF. The CDR3 DNA reads TGTGCCAGCAGTTACCCAGGGAACGAGCAGTACTTC.

The chain uses TRBV28 and TRBJ2-3; 7 bases line up with TRBD2. Trimming at V came to 3 bases and at J to 5 bases, leaving 8 bases not matched to a gene. The CDR3 is 15 residues long. CDR1 is MDHEN and CDR2 is SYDVKM in the germline V gene. The CDR3 nucleotides are TGTGCCAGCAGTTTGGGGGGGAGGGCCGTAGATACGCAGTATTTT. Protein: CASSLGGRAVDTQYF.

The chain uses TRBV18 and TRBJ2-3; no firm D call. V lost 6 bases, J lost 6 bases, and 13 bases lay in between. The CDR3 contains 13 residues. Germline CDR1 reads KGHSH; CDR2 reads LQKENI. The CDR3 protein is CASSLVLADTQYF. As DNA, the CDR3 is TGTGCCAGCTCCTTGGTTCTTGCGGATACGCAGTATTTT. Full variable domain (outside the CDR3, taken from reference TRBV18 and TRBJ2-3): NAGVMQNPRHLVRRRGQEARLRCSPMKGHSHVYWYRQLPEEGLKFMVYLQKENIIDESGMPKERFSAEFPKEGPSILRIQQVVRGDSAAYFCASSLVLADTQYFGPGTRLTVL.

The genes are TRBV19 and TRBJ2-2, with D unclear. The CDR3 extends over 11 amino acids. The V and J ends lost 6 bases and 4 bases respectively, with 3 bases between them. Germline V CDR1 and CDR2: LNHDA, SQIVND (reference sequence). This chain's CDR3 is CASSFTGELFF. The CDR3 DNA sequence: TGTGCCAGTAGCTTCACCGGGGAGCTGTTTTTT.

V and J are TRBV7-9 and TRBJ2-7; 8 bases line up with TRBD1. The V and J ends lost 5 bases and 2 bases, in that order; junction bases with no gene match: 8. The germline gives CDR1 SEHNR, CDR2 FQNEAQ (reference sequence). The CDR3 has 15 residues. Here the CDR3 DNA reads TGTGCCAGCAGCCTTGACAGGGGATATACCTACGAGCAGTACTTC. Protein product: CASSLDRGYTYEQYF.

The chain is built from TRBV19 and TRBJ1-1; D may be TRBD1 (5 bases). The germline V gene encodes CDR1 LNHDA and CDR2 SQIVND (reference sequence). The CDR3 has 14 residues. The V and J ends lost 7 bases and 4 bases respectively, with 16 bases between them. The CDR3: CASKHGQGGTEAFF. CDR3 coding DNA: TGTGCCAGTAAACACGGGCAGGGTGGCACTGAAGCTTTCTTT.

This chain connects TRBV28 to TRBJ1-3; D ambiguous. The CDR3 totals 13 residues. Looked up from germline, CDR1 is MDHEN and CDR2 is SYDVKM. V lost 8 bases to trimming and J lost 0 bases, with 8 bases between them. CDR3 loop: CASLHGSGNTIYF. For the CDR3, the DNA is TGTGCCAGCCTTCACGGCTCTGGAAACACCATATATTTT.

The chain combines TRBV28 with TRBJ1-5, with 7 nucleotides matching TRBD1. In germline, CDR1 is MDHEN, CDR2 SYDVKM. The CDR3 has 14 residues. J lost 2 bases, V lost 6 bases, and 4 bases had no gene match. The CDR3 protein is CASRYGQGNQPQHF. The CDR3 DNA sequence: TGTGCCAGCAGATACGGACAGGGCAATCAGCCCCAGCATTTT. Full variable domain (missing parts from reference TRBV28 and TRBJ1-5): DVKVTQSSRYLVKRTGEKVFLECVQDMDHENMFWYRQDPGLGLRLIYFSYDVKMKEKGDIPEGYSVSREKKERFSLILESASTNQTSMYLCASRYGQGNQPQHFGDGTRLSIL.

This clone was observed once. V usage is TRBV28 and J usage is TRBJ1-1, with D maybe TRBD1 (6 bases). Germline V gene sequence: CDR1 MDHEN, CDR2 SYDVKM. Trimming took off 8 bases at V and 5 bases at J, with 15 bases between the two ends. The CDR3 loop spans 13 amino acids. Written as DNA, the CDR3 is TGTGCCAGCGCCAGGGGAAGTTATACTGAAGCTTTCTTT. Translation: CASARGSYTEAFF.

The chain employs TRBV7-6 and TRBJ2-3; 8 bases fit TRBD2. In germline, CDR1 is SGHVS, CDR2 FNYEAQ. Losses at the gene ends were 2 bases for V and 5 bases for J; bases not matched to a gene: 9. This CDR3 comprises 16 residues. The CDR3 spells CASSLRAGGSEDTQYF. CDR3 bases: TGTGCCAGCAGCTTACGGGCGGGGGGCTCTGAAGATACGCAGTATTTT.

The V call is TRBV4-3, the J call TRBJ2-7; tentatively, D is TRBD2 (5 bases). V was clipped by 0 bases and J by 0 bases, with 9 bases between them. The CDR3 is 15 amino acids. CDR1 LGHNA and CDR2 YSLEER come from the germline V gene. The CDR3 protein is CASSQDRGSSYEQYF. In DNA form, the CDR3 reads TGCGCCAGCAGCCAAGATCGTGGGAGCTCCTACGAGCAGTACTTC.

The chain employs TRBV19 and TRBJ1-5; D uncertain. Germline V gene sequence: CDR1 LNHDA, CDR2 SQIVND (reference sequence). This CDR3 comprises 15 residues. V shed 0 bases and J shed 0 bases, with 6 bases lying between them. The CDR3: CASSIDSGSNQPQHF. The CDR3 nucleotides are TGTGCCAGTAGTATAGATAGCGGTAGCAATCAGCCCCAGCATTTT.

This clone was seen a handful of times. One junction end does not reproduce the germline sequence, and a read error may be involved. V and J are TRBV7-2 and TRBJ1-1; unclear D gene. This CDR3 has 16 amino acids. Germline V gene lookup returns CDR1 SGHTA and CDR2 FQGNSA. The CDR3 nucleotides read TGTGCCAGCAGCCTAGCCGAGCCTCCATTGAACACTGAAGCTTTCTTT. Translated, it gives CASSLAEPPLNTEAFF.

The chain carries TRBV5-1 and TRBJ2-5, with D unresolved. The CDR3 runs 14 residues. Germline CDR1 and CDR2: SGHRS and YFSETQ. Trimming shortened V by 0 bases and J by 1 base, and 7 bases separated the two germline ends. The CDR3 reads CASSLGGFQETQYF. Here the CDR3 DNA reads TGCGCCAGCAGCTTGGGTGGCTTCCAAGAGACCCAGTACTTC.

This chain links TRBV29-1 with TRBJ2-1; TRBD1 aligns across 8 bases. CDR3 length: 15 amino acids. Per germline, CDR1 SQVTM and CDR2 ANQGSEA. V dropped 4 bases and J dropped 0; count of bases not matched to a gene: 5. CDR3 protein: CSVVGTGGSYNEQFF. In DNA form, the CDR3 reads TGCAGCGTTGTAGGAACAGGGGGCTCCTACAATGAGCAGTTCTTC.

The rearrangement links TRBV6-5 to TRBJ2-3; D is uncertain. The CDR3 is 14 residues long. Trimming took off 6 bases at V and 2 bases at J, with 12 bases between the two ends. The germline CDR1 and CDR2 sequences are MNHEY and SVGAGI. The CDR3 DNA is TGTGCCAGCAGCCCCGGTTGGTTCACAGATACGCAGTATTTT. Translation gives CASSPGWFTDTQYF.

In its sample, this clone was seen a few times. The chain carries TRBV7-6 and TRBJ1-6; D possibly corresponds to TRBD1 (5 bases). This CDR3 region has 20 residues. CDR1 and CDR2 from the germline V gene are SGHVS and FNYEAQ. V lost 1 base, J lost 0 bases, and 19 bases lay in between. This CDR3 is CASSLVPGLTDSSYNSPLHF. The CDR3 DNA follows: TGTGCCAGCAGCTTAGTGCCGGGACTGACTGATAGCTCCTATAATTCACCCCTCCACTTT.

The gene calls are TRBV7-6 and TRBJ2-1; 11 nucleotides agree with TRBD2. CDR3 length: 15 residues. V dropped 3 bases and J dropped 7; count of bases not matched to a gene: 5. From germline, CDR1 is SGHVS and CDR2 FNYEAQ. CDR3 sequence reads: CASSFSGGARNEQFF. The CDR3 coding sequence is TGTGCCAGCAGCTTTAGCGGGGGGGCAAGGAATGAGCAGTTCTTC.

The chain joins TRBV29-1 to TRBJ2-1; a possible D gene is TRBD1 (5 bases). The CDR3 has 15 residues. Trimming cost V 3 bases and J 0 bases, with 12 bases left between them. Germline V lookup: CDR1 SQVTM, CDR2 ANQGSEA. CDR3 region: CSVEADSSSYNEQFF. CDR3 nucleotides: TGCAGCGTTGAGGCTGACAGTAGCTCCTACAATGAGCAGTTCTTC.

The J gene is TRBJ2-1, the V gene TRBV2; D is unresolved. V lost 4 bases and J lost 4, with 11 bases in between. The CDR3 totals 14 residues. Germline V CDR1 and CDR2: SNHLY, FYNNEI. The CDR3 bases are TGTGCCAGCAGTGCCCACGACACTTACAATGAGCAGTTCTTC. Amino acid sequence: CASSAHDTYNEQFF. Full variable domain (outside the CDR3, taken from reference TRBV2 and TRBJ2-1): EPEVTQTPSHQVTQMGQEVILRCVPISNHLYFYWYRQILGQKVEFLVSFYNNEISEKSEIFDDQFSVERPDGSNFTLKIRSTKLEDSAMYFCASSAHDTYNEQFFGPGTRLTVL.

This chain joins TRBV5-4 and TRBJ1-1; maybe TRBD1 (5 bases). There are 15 residues in the CDR3. Trimming stripped 3 bases from V and 0 bases from J, with 12 bases between. CDR1 and CDR2 from the germline V gene are SGHNT and YYREEE (reference sequence). The CDR3 bases are TGTGCCAGCAGCTCAATTGGCAGGGTGAACACTGAAGCTTTCTTT. It specifies CASSSIGRVNTEAFF. Looking up the rest from reference TRBV5-4 and TRBJ1-1 gives the full variable domain: ETGVTQSPTHLIKTRGQQVTLRCSSQSGHNTVSWYQQALGQGPQFIFQYYREEENGRGNFPPRFSGLQFPNYSSELNVNALELDDSALYLCASSSIGRVNTEAFFGQGTRLTVV.

This sequence joins TRBV19 and TRBJ1-3; D is unclear. V lost 5 bases to trimming and J lost 4 bases, with 9 bases between them. The V gene's germline CDR1 is LNHDA and CDR2 SQIVND (reference sequence). The CDR3 is 13 residues long. CDR3 DNA sequence: TGTGCCAGTAGTCCGAGTACGGGAAACACCATATATTTT. Translated, it gives CASSPSTGNTIYF.

The rearrangement uses TRBV6-2 or TRBV6-3 and TRBJ2-3; 9 bases are a match to TRBD1. The trim removed 5 bases at V and 1 base at J, leaving 7 bases unmatched. The length of the CDR3 is 16 residues. The germline gives CDR1 MNHEY, CDR2 SVGEGT. CDR3 residues: CASSPNRGPGTDTQYF. CDR3 in DNA: TGTGCCAGCAGTCCAAACAGGGGGCCGGGCACAGATACGCAGTATTTT.